This section outlines one TCR beta chain sequence together with its context. Its antigen is as yet unknown. TCR alpha and TCR beta cDNA libraries carrying sample barcodes and UMIs were produced by 5'RACE using constant-segment primers. TCRdb analysed the 5' RACE reads with MiXCR anew, one entry per CDR3 protein. The sample consists of a few hundred thousand distinct CDR3 sequences, approximately 16% of them appearing once. CDR3 length: 15 amino acids. V lost 0 bases and J 3 bases, leaving 8 bases between the germline ends. This entry is derived from a study of T-cell memory formation after mild COVID-19. Study background: For the most part, TCR clusters were specific to one donor.

Study-wide results and caveats: Contracting CD4+ clones sat mainly in CM and EM; CD8+ in EMRA.

Source material: PBMCs or a T cell subset sorted from them (not recorded which). This clonotype originated in a man aged 18 to 29 who had mild COVID-19 (a few samples of this study predate the infection). Cell type and time point are not known. This rearrangement joins TRBV12-3 or TRBV12-4 to TRBJ1-4; D gene ambiguous. CDR3 amino acids: CASSLALGPNEKLFF. CDR3 nucleotide sequence: TGTGCCAGCAGTTTAGCGCTGGGTCCTAATGAAAAACTGTTTTTT.